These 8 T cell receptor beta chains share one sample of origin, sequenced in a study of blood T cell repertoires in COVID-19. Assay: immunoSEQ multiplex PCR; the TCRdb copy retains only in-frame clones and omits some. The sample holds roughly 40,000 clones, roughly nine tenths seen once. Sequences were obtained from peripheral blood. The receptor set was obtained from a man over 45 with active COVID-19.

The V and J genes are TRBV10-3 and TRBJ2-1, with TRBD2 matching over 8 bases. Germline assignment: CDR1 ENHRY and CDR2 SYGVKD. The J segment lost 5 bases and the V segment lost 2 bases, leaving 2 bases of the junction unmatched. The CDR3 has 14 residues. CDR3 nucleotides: TGTGCCATCAGTGAGCGGGGGGGGAACAATGAGCAGTTCTTC. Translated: CAISERGGNNEQFF.

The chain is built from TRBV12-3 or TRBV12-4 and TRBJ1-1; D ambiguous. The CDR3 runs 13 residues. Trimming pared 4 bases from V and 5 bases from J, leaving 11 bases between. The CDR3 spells CASSYGVGTEAFF. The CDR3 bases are TGTGCCAGCAGTTACGGGGTAGGGACTGAAGCTTTCTTT.

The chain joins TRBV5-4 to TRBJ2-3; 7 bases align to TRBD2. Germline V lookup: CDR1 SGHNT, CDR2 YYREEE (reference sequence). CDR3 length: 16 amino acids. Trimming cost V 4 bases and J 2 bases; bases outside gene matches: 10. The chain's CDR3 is CASSPGWGGDTDTQYF. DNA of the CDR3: TGTGCCAGCAGCCCCGGGTGGGGGGGGGACACAGATACGCAGTATTTT.

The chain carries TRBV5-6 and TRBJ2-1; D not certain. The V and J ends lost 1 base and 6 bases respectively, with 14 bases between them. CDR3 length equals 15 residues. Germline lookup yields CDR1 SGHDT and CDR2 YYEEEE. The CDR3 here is CASSLLLAFPNEQFF. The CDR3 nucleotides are TGTGCCAGCAGCTTGCTCCTCGCGTTTCCCAATGAGCAGTTCTTC. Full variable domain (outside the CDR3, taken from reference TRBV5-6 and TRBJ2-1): DAGVTQSPTHLIKTRGQQVTLRCSPKSGHDTVSWYQQALGQGPQFIFQYYEEEERQRGNFPDRFSGHQFPNYSSELNVNALLLGDSALYLCASSLLLAFPNEQFFGPGTRLTVL.

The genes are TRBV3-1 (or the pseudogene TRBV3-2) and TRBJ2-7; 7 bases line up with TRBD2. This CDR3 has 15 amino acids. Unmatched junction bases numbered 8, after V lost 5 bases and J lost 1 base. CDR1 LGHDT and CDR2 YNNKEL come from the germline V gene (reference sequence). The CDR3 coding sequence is TGTGCCAGCAGCTCATGGGGGGGGGATTCCTACGAGCAGTACTTC. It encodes CASSSWGGDSYEQYF.

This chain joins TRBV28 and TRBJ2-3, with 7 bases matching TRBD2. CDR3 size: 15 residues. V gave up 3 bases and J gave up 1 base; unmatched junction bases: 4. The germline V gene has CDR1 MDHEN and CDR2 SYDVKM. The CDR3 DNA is TGTGCCAGCAGTTTGGAGGCGGGGGGCACAGATACGCAGTATTTT. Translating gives CASSLEAGGTDTQYF.

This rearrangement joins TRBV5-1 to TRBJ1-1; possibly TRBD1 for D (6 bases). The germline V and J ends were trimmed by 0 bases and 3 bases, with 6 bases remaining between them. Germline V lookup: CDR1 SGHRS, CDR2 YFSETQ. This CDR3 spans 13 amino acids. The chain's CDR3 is CASSLAGDTEAFF. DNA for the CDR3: TGCGCCAGCAGCTTGGCAGGGGACACTGAAGCTTTCTTT.

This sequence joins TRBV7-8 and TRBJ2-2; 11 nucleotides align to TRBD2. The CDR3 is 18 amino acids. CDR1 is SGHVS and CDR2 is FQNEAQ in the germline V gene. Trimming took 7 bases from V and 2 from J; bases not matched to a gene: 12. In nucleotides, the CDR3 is TGTGCCAGCATTGGGGCTAGCGGGAGGAGTGACAACACCGGGGAGCTGTTTTTT. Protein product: CASIGASGRSDNTGELFF.